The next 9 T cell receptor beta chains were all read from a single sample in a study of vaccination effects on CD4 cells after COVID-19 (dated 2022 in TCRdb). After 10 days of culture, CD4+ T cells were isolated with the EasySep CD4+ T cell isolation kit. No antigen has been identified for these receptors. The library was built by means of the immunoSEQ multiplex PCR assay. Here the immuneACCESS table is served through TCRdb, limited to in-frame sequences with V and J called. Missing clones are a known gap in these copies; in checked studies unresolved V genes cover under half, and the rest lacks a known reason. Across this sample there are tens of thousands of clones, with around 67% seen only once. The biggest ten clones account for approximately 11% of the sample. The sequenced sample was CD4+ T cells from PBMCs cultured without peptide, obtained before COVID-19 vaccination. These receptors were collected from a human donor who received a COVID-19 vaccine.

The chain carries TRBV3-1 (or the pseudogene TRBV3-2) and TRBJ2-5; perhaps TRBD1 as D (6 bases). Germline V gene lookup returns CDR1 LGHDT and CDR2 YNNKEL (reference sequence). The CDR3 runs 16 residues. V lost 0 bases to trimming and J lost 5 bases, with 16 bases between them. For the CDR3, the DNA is TGTGCCAGCAGCCAAGACATCAGGGGAGTGGTGGAGACCCAGTACTTC. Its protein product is CASSQDIRGVVETQYF.

The CDR3, as DNA: TGTGCCTGGAGTGGAGGACCCCCGGGACAGCGAATCTCTGGAAACACCATATATTTT. Translation: CAWSGGPPGQRISGNTIYF. This chain connects TRBV30 to TRBJ1-3; 7 nucleotides agree with TRBD1. J gave up 0 bases and V 1 base, and 15 bases lay outside the gene matches. The CDR3 covers 19 residues. Germline assignment: CDR1 GTSNPN and CDR2 SVGIG (reference sequence). Combining the CDR3 with reference TRBV30 and TRBJ1-3 gives the whole variable domain SQTIHQWPATLVQPVGSPLSLECTVEGTSNPNLYWYRQAAGRGLQLLFYSVGIGQISSEVPQNLSASRPQDRQFILSSKKLLLSDSGFYLCAWSGGPPGQRISGNTIYFGEGSWLTVV.

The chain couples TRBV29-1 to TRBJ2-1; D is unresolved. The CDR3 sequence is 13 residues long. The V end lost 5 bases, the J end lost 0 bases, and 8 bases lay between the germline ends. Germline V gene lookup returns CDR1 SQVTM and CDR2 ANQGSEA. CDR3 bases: TGCAGCGTTCGGTTGAGCTCCTACAATGAGCAGTTCTTC. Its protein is CSVRLSSYNEQFF.

The CDR3 region has the DNA TGTGCCAGCAGTCACAGTACAGGGTTTTGGGGCTACACCTTC. Residues: CASSHSTGFWGYTF. This chain links TRBV2 with TRBJ1-2; possibly TRBD1 for D (6 bases). CDR1 and CDR2 from the germline V gene are SNHLY and FYNNEI. The ends were cut back, 5 bases at V and 8 bases at J, with 18 bases in the middle. The CDR3 is 14 residues long.

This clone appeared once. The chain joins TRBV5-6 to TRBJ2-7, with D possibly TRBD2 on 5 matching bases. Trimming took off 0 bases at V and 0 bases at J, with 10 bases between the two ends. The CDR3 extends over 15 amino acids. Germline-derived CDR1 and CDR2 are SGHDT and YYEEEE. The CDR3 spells CASSLAPGDSYEQYF. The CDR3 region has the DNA TGTGCCAGCAGCTTGGCCCCCGGGGACTCCTACGAGCAGTACTTC.

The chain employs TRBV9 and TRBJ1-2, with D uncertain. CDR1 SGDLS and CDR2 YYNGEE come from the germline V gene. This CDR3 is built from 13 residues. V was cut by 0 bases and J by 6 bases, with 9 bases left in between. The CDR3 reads CASSVAVLDGYTF. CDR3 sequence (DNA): TGTGCCAGCAGCGTAGCTGTGCTCGATGGCTACACCTTC. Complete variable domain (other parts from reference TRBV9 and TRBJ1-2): DSGVTQTPKHLITATGQRVTLRCSPRSGDLSVYWYQQSLDQGLQFLIQYYNGEERAKGNILERFSAQQFPDLHSELNLSSLELGDSALYFCASSVAVLDGYTFGSGTRLTVV.

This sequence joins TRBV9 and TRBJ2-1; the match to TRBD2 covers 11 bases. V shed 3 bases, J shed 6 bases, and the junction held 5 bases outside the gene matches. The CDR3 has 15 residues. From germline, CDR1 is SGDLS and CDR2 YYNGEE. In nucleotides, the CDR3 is TGTGCCAGCAGCGGTAGCGGGGGGGCCGGCAATGAGCAGTTCTTC. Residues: CASSGSGGAGNEQFF.

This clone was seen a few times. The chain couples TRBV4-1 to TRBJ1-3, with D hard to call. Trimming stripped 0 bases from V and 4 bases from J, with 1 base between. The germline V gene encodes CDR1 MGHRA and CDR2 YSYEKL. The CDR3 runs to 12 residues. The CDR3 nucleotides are TGCGCCAGCAGCCAAGAGGGAAACACCATATATTTT. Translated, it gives CASSQEGNTIYF.

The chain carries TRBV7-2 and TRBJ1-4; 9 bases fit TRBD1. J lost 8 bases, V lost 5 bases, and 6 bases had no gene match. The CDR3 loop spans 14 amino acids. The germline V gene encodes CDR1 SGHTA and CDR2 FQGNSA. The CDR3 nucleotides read TGTGCCAGCAGCCCGGACAGGGGAGGAGAAAAACTGTTTTTT. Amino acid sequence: CASSPDRGGEKLFF. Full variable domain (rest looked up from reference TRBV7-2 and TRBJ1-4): GAGVSQSPSNKVTEKGKDVELRCDPISGHTALYWYRQSLGQGLEFLIYFQGNSAPDKSGLPSDRFSAERTGGSVSTLTIQRTQQEDSAVYLCASSPDRGGEKLFFGSGTQLSVL.